These T cell receptor beta chains were read from a single sample in a study of long-term antiretroviral therapy in people with HIV. The repertoire was sequenced with immunoSEQ multiplex PCR; TCRdb's copy has only in-frame clones and lacks some. This sample carries some 20,000 clones, about 77% of them seen once, and the ten largest clones take roughly 8%. Sequencing used unsorted PBMCs, obtained at the start of antiretroviral therapy, before treatment. The receptors derive from a woman in her thirties or forties with HIV. Each CDR3 is given with its conserved first and last residue. A D gene is named only where the DNA matches it firmly. Clone sizes are given selectively: once, few, many, or a class where the clone is expanded.

size: -
V: TRBV5-1
D: TRBD1
J: TRBJ1-1
DNA: TGCGCCAGCAGCTGGGGGGACAGTGGTGAAGCTTTCTTT
CDR3: CASSWGDSGEAFF

size: -
V: TRBV7-2
D: -
J: TRBJ2-1
DNA: TGTGCCAGCAGCTTAAGGGCGAGCTCCTACAATGAGCAGTTCTTC
CDR3: CASSLRASSYNEQFF

size: -
V: TRBV7-9
D: -
J: TRBJ2-7
DNA: TGTGCCAGCAGCTATCACAGATCCTACGAGCAGTACTTC
CDR3: CASSYHRSYEQYF

size: few
V: TRBV7-9
D: -
J: TRBJ1-1
DNA: TGTGCCAGCAGCTCGAACACAGCTTTCTTT
CDR3: CASSSNTAFF

size: -
V: TRBV30
D: -
J: TRBJ1-6
DNA: TGTGCCTGGACCCACGGGGCACCCCTCCACTTT
CDR3: CAWTHGAPLHF

size: -
V: TRBV6-5
D: -
J: TRBJ1-1
DNA: TGTGCCAGCACCTTGGACGGGAACACTGAAGCTTTCTTT
CDR3: CASTLDGNTEAFF

size: -
V: TRBV5-8
D: TRBD1
J: TRBJ1-1
DNA: TGTGCCAGCAGCCTCTCCAAGCCGGGACAGGGGAACGCTGAAGCTTTCTTT
CDR3: CASSLSKPGQGNAEAFF

size: -
V: TRBV2
D: -
J: TRBJ1-2
DNA: TGTGCCACTCTGCCAAGGGCAGGGGACTATGGCTACACCTTC
CDR3: CATLPRAGDYGYTF

size: -
V: TRBV9
D: -
J: TRBJ2-1
DNA: TGTGCCAGCAGCGCCCCAGGGAGCGGGCAATACAATGAGCAGTTCTTC
CDR3: CASSAPGSGQYNEQFF

size: few
V: TRBV7-9
D: -
J: TRBJ1-2
DNA: TGTGCCAGCAGCTTCACCCAATATGGCTACACCTTC
CDR3: CASSFTQYGYTF

size: -
V: TRBV4-1
D: TRBD2
J: TRBJ2-1
DNA: TGCGCCAGCAGCCAAGCGGGACTAGCCTCCAATGAGCAGTTCTTC
CDR3: CASSQAGLASNEQFF

size: -
V: TRBV19
D: TRBD1
J: TRBJ1-4
DNA: TGTGCCAGTCGGGACAGGTCCGAGTTTGGTGAAAAACTGTTTTTT
CDR3: CASRDRSEFGEKLFF

size: -
V: TRBV27
D: -
J: TRBJ2-6
DNA: TGTGCCAGCAGCCGGGACCGTCTCTCTGGGGCCAACGTCCTGACTTTC
CDR3: CASSRDRLSGANVLTF

size: -
V: TRBV19
D: -
J: TRBJ1-1
DNA: TGTGCCAGTACCTTGCTCGCAGGCTGGAACACTGAAGCTTTCTTT
CDR3: CASTLLAGWNTEAFF

size: once
V: TRBV4-1
D: -
J: TRBJ1-1
DNA: TGCGCCAGCAGCCAAGATTTCGGACAGTCTCGCACTGAAGCTTTCTTT
CDR3: CASSQDFGQSRTEAFF

size: few
V: TRBV11-2
D: TRBD1
J: TRBJ2-7
DNA: TGTGCCAGCAGCTTGGTTTCCGGACAGGGGGCCCGTGAGCAGTACTTC
CDR3: CASSLVSGQGAREQYF

size: -
V: TRBV7-9
D: TRBD1
J: TRBJ1-2
DNA: TGTGCCAGCAGCGACGATAATAACAGGGGCCATGGCTACACCTTC
CDR3: CASSDDNNRGHGYTF

size: -
V: TRBV5-6
D: -
J: TRBJ1-1
DNA: TGTGCCAGCAGCCATCAGACACACCTCACTGAAGCTTTCTTT
CDR3: CASSHQTHLTEAFF

size: few
V: TRBV25-1
D: TRBD1
J: TRBJ1-2
DNA: TGTGCCAGCAGTCCCGTGGGACAGACCTATGGCTACACCTTC
CDR3: CASSPVGQTYGYTF

size: -
V: TRBV7-9
D: TRBD1
J: TRBJ2-5
DNA: TGTGCCAGCAGCGGACGGGACAGGGGTCCCCAAGAGACCCAGTACTTC
CDR3: CASSGRDRGPQETQYF

size: -
V: TRBV1
D: -
J: TRBJ1-1
DNA: TGCACCAGCAGCCAAGGGGACAGGCGCGTTATCGTGGCTTTCTTT
CDR3: CTSSQGDRRVIVAFF

size: -
V: TRBV29-1
D: TRBD1
J: TRBJ2-3
DNA: TGCAGCGTACAGGGGCGATTTGCAGATACGCAGTATTTT
CDR3: CSVQGRFADTQYF

size: -
V: TRBV5-1
D: -
J: TRBJ2-3
DNA: TGCGCCAGCAGCTCGGACAGAATAGCTCGCACAGATACGCAGTATTTT
CDR3: CASSSDRIARTDTQYF

size: -
V: TRBV6-1
D: -
J: TRBJ1-1
DNA: TGTGCCAGCAGTCGGGACAACATGAACACTGAAGCTTTCTTT
CDR3: CASSRDNMNTEAFF

size: -
V: TRBV5-4
D: -
J: TRBJ2-5
DNA: TGTGCCAGCGGGACGCAACAGCAAGAGACCCAGTACTTC
CDR3: CASGTQQQETQYF

size: -
V: TRBV5-4
D: -
J: TRBJ2-2
DNA: TGTGCCAGCAGCCCGCCCGGGAACACCGGGGAGCTGTTTTTT
CDR3: CASSPPGNTGELFF

size: -
V: TRBV9
D: TRBD1
J: TRBJ1-1
DNA: TGTGCCAGCAGCGTAACAGGGGGGGCTGAAGCTTTCTTT
CDR3: CASSVTGGAEAFF

size: -
V: TRBV19
D: -
J: TRBJ2-7
DNA: TGTGCCAGTAGTACCAGACAGGACTCCTACGAGCAGTACTTC
CDR3: CASSTRQDSYEQYF

size: -
V: TRBV30
D: -
J: TRBJ1-2
DNA: TGTGCCTGGAGTGTACGCGGCACTAACTATGGCTACACCTTC
CDR3: CAWSVRGTNYGYTF

size: -
V: TRBV7-9
D: -
J: TRBJ2-1
DNA: TGTGCCAGCAGCCCGAATGGGTCTGCGGATTACAATGAGCAGTTCTTC
CDR3: CASSPNGSADYNEQFF

size: -
V: TRBV11-2
D: -
J: TRBJ1-5
DNA: TGTGCCAGCGTCAGGGCCTGGGCCAATCAGCCCCAGCATTTT
CDR3: CASVRAWANQPQHF

size: -
V: TRBV7-8
D: -
J: TRBJ2-3
DNA: TGTGCCAGCGCCCCCTGGGGCGGGGCGGGCACAGATACGCAGTATTTT
CDR3: CASAPWGGAGTDTQYF

size: once
V: TRBV30
D: -
J: TRBJ1-4
DNA: TGTGCCTGGGGGGGGGAAAGCGATGAAAAACTGTTTTTT
CDR3: CAWGGESDEKLFF

size: -
V: TRBV7-9
D: TRBD2
J: TRBJ2-2
DNA: TGTGCCAGCAGCCCCCCCTTTAGCGGGGGGGCCCGGGAGCTGTTTTTT
CDR3: CASSPPFSGGARELFF

size: -
V: TRBV28
D: TRBD1
J: TRBJ2-7
DNA: TGTGCCAGCAGTACCTCCGGGACAGGGACCGACGAGCAGTACTTC
CDR3: CASSTSGTGTDEQYF

size: -
V: TRBV9
D: TRBD2
J: TRBJ2-1
DNA: TGTGCCAGCAGCGTAAGGGCTAGCGGGGGATACAATGAGCAGTTCTTC
CDR3: CASSVRASGGYNEQFF

size: -
V: TRBV11-2
D: TRBD2
J: TRBJ2-7
DNA: TGTGCCAGCAGCTTAGATCCGGGGGGGGGTACGTCAAAGCAGTACTTC
CDR3: CASSLDPGGGTSKQYF

size: medium-sized
V: TRBV28
D: -
J: TRBJ1-1
DNA: TGTGCCAGCAGTTCCCTCGACAAATCCATGAACACTGAAGCTTTCTTT
CDR3: CASSSLDKSMNTEAFF

size: -
V: TRBV5-1
D: -
J: TRBJ1-6
DNA: TGCGCCAGCAGCTTGGCAGGGGTAAATTCACCCCTCCACTTT
CDR3: CASSLAGVNSPLHF

size: -
V: TRBV5-6
D: -
J: TRBJ2-7
DNA: TGTGCCAGCAGCTTCGGCAAACACTACGAGCAGTACTTC
CDR3: CASSFGKHYEQYF

size: -
V: TRBV14
D: -
J: TRBJ1-1
DNA: TGTGCCAGCAGCCAAGATCTTGGGGTTCGAGATCATGAAGCTTTCTTT
CDR3: CASSQDLGVRDHEAFF

size: -
V: TRBV5-4
D: -
J: TRBJ2-1
DNA: TGTGCCAGCAGCTTGGCCCAGGGACACAATGAGCAGTTCTTC
CDR3: CASSLAQGHNEQFF

size: -
V: TRBV7-3
D: -
J: TRBJ1-1
DNA: TGTGCCAGCAGCTCTGGACAGAACACTGAAGCTTTCTTT
CDR3: CASSSGQNTEAFF

size: -
V: TRBV28
D: TRBD1
J: TRBJ1-2
DNA: TGTGCCAGCAGTTTTGACAGGGGATATGGCTACACCTTC
CDR3: CASSFDRGYGYTF

size: -
V: TRBV27
D: -
J: TRBJ1-6
DNA: TGTGCCAGCAGTTCTACTTCAGGGTACTCACCCCTCCACTTT
CDR3: CASSSTSGYSPLHF

size: -
V: TRBV30
D: -
J: TRBJ2-3
DNA: TGTGCCTGGAGTGTGGGCAGACGCACAGATACGCAGTATTTT
CDR3: CAWSVGRRTDTQYF

size: -
V: TRBV5-6
D: TRBD1
J: TRBJ2-1
DNA: TGTGCCAGCAGCCCTGAGGACAGGTACAATGAGCAGTTCTTC
CDR3: CASSPEDRYNEQFF

size: once
V: TRBV6-6
D: -
J: TRBJ2-5
DNA: TGTGCCAGCAGCCGTCCTGGGGGGCCTCTCGGAGAGACCCAGTACTTC
CDR3: CASSRPGGPLGETQYF

size: -
V: TRBV7-9
D: -
J: TRBJ1-1
DNA: TGTGCCAGCAGCTTAGGGACAGCGAACACTGAAGCTTTCTTT
CDR3: CASSLGTANTEAFF

size: few
V: TRBV7-9
D: -
J: TRBJ1-5
DNA: TGTGCCAGCAGCTTAGGGGGGTTAAAGCAGCCCCAGCATTTT
CDR3: CASSLGGLKQPQHF

size: -
V: TRBV10-3
D: -
J: TRBJ1-5
DNA: TGTGCCATCAGTGACGGAAACCCCCAGCCCCAGCATTTT
CDR3: CAISDGNPQPQHF

size: -
V: TRBV7-3
D: -
J: TRBJ2-2
DNA: TGTGCCAGCAGCTTATTCGATAGGGCCCACACCGGGGAGCTGTTTTTT
CDR3: CASSLFDRAHTGELFF

size: -
V: TRBV19
D: -
J: TRBJ2-7
DNA: TGTGCCAGTAGTATAGGGGGCACGAGGGAGCAGTACTTC
CDR3: CASSIGGTREQYF

size: -
V: TRBV7-2
D: TRBD2
J: TRBJ2-4
DNA: TGTGCCAGCAGCTTAGGGGCGGGGGTGGCCAAAAACATTCAGTACTTC
CDR3: CASSLGAGVAKNIQYF

size: few
V: TRBV19
D: TRBD1
J: TRBJ1-1
DNA: TGTGCCAGTAGTATGCGGGACAGGGTTTTGGCTGAAGCTTTCTTT
CDR3: CASSMRDRVLAEAFF

size: -
V: TRBV6-6
D: TRBD2
J: TRBJ2-5
DNA: TGTGCCAGCAGGCTACTAGCGGGGGGGCGTGAGACCCAGTACTTC
CDR3: CASRLLAGGRETQYF

size: -
V: TRBV7-9
D: TRBD1
J: TRBJ1-2
DNA: TGTGCCAGCAGCTTGGGGAGGGGAGGGGGCGACTATGGCTACACCTTC
CDR3: CASSLGRGGGDYGYTF

size: -
V: TRBV7-8
D: -
J: TRBJ2-7
DNA: TGTGCCAGCAGTGCGGTAGTCGAGCAGTACTTC
CDR3: CASSAVVEQYF